These 26 T cell receptor beta chains share one sample of origin, sequenced in a study of post-analysis software for immune sequencing data. Study outcomes and limitations: In patients, about 5 TRBV segments were more frequent than in controls, with TRBV5-6, TRBV5-1 and TRBV20-1 among them.

cDNA libraries of TCR beta carried unique molecular identifiers. One entry per CDR3 protein results from TCRdb running MiXCR on the PCR reads. The sample holds under 650,000 distinct CDR3 sequences; roughly 46% are singletons and the top ten take 1.7%. No antigen is known for these receptors. Sequenced: blood. The receptors shown here come from a girl between 10 and 17 years old with multiple sclerosis.

Written as DNA, the CDR3 is TGTGCCAGCAGTTTCTCGTCGCAGGCCAGCTCCTACGAGCAGTACTTC. This gives the protein CASSFSSQASSYEQYF. The rearrangement joins TRBV27 to TRBJ2-7; D is undetermined. Germline CDR1 MNHEY, CDR2 SMNVEV (reference sequence). The CDR3 spans 16 residues. The V end was cut by 3 bases, the J end by 0 bases, with 15 bases between.

This clonotype was counted only a few times. The V and J genes are TRBV4-1 and TRBJ1-2; 7 bases agree with TRBD1. Germline CDR1 is MGHRA and CDR2 is YSYEKL. This CDR3 contains 15 residues. Trimming at V came to 0 bases and at J to 8 bases, leaving 9 bases not matched to a gene. CDR3 sequence (DNA): TGCGCCAGCAGCCAAGATCGCGGTACAGGGGCCGGCTACACCTTC. Amino acid sequence: CASSQDRGTGAGYTF.

In the case of this clonotype: A junction end diverges from the germline sequence, so it may reflect a read error. This chain joins TRBV10-3 and TRBJ2-5; D is unclear. Germline assignment: CDR1 ENHRY and CDR2 SYGVKD. CDR3 size: 16 residues. The CDR3 spells CAISESGYGSQETQDF. The CDR3 coding sequence is TGTGCCATCAGTGAGTCGGGTTATGGCAGCCAAGAGACCCAGGACTTC.

Here the CDR3 DNA reads TGCGCCAGCAGCTTGGTAGGGCTAGCTGGGGCCAACGTCCTGACTTTC. Residues: CASSLVGLAGANVLTF. J is TRBJ2-6 and V is TRBV5-1; D gene unclear. Germline values: CDR1 SGHRS, CDR2 YFSETQ. Trimming took 0 bases from V and 2 from J, leaving 9 bases between them. This CDR3 contains 16 residues.

With respect to this clonotype: The junction departs from germline at one end; a sequencing error may be responsible. The chain employs TRBV5-1 and TRBJ2-5; 7 bases match TRBD2. The CDR3 has 16 amino acids. CDR1 is SGHRS and CDR2 is YFSETQ in the germline V gene. CDR3 sequence: CAGSSSRLAGGETQYF. The CDR3 DNA reads TGCGCCGGCAGCTCCTCGAGGTTGGCCGGGGGGGAGACCCAGTACTTC.

This clonotype was counted between two and nine times. This chain links TRBV7-9 with TRBJ2-5; D ambiguous. V lost 5 bases, J lost 5 bases, and 9 bases lay in between. Germline CDR1 reads SEHNR; CDR2 reads FQNEAQ (reference sequence). This CDR3 region has 12 residues. The DNA for the CDR3 is TGTGCCAGCAGCCTCCGAGATGAGACCCAGTACTTC. This encodes CASSLRDETQYF.

The chain uses TRBV6-5 and TRBJ1-2, with 7 nucleotides matching TRBD1. CDR1 MNHEY and CDR2 SVGAGI come from the germline V gene. The CDR3 sequence is 13 residues long. Germline trimming cut 10 bases from V and 1 base from J; bases unmatched to any gene: 6. The CDR3 is CATSRDSNYGYTF. CDR3 coding DNA: TGTGCCACCTCCCGGGACAGTAACTATGGCTACACCTTC.

The V and J genes are TRBV6-1 and TRBJ2-2; D remains ambiguous. Germline V gene sequence: CDR1 MNHNS, CDR2 SASEGT. V was clipped by 5 bases and J by 5 bases, with 12 bases between them. This CDR3 region has 14 residues. CDR3 coding DNA: TGTGCCAGCAGTTTTACGAAGGAGACCGGGGAGCTGTTTTTT. Translated: CASSFTKETGELFF.

The CDR3 bases are TGTGCCAGCAGCCGAAACGGTGGCTACGAGCAGTACTTC. This encodes CASSRNGGYEQYF. The gene calls are TRBV13 and TRBJ2-7; D gene unclear. Per germline, CDR1 PRHDT and CDR2 FYEKMQ (reference sequence). CDR3 size: 13 residues. Trimming removed 5 bases at V and 3 bases at J, with 11 bases between.

This clonotype was picked up a small number of times. This sequence joins TRBV7-9 and TRBJ2-6; 10 nucleotides line up with TRBD2. Germline V CDR1 and CDR2: SEHNR, FQNEAQ (reference sequence). The CDR3 is 17 amino acids. The trim removed 5 bases at V and 2 bases at J, leaving 6 bases unmatched. As DNA, the CDR3 is TGTGCCAGCAGCCCTAGCGGGGGTAGCCCTGGGGCCAACGTCCTGACTTTC. Its protein product is CASSPSGGSPGANVLTF.

This clonotype was counted only a few times. This rearrangement joins TRBV12-3 or TRBV12-4 to TRBJ1-2; 8 positions agree with TRBD1. The CDR3 loop spans 15 amino acids. With V trimmed by 1 base and J by 8 bases, 9 bases remained unmatched. CDR3 amino acids: CASSLGRGRSGGYTF. CDR3 sequence (DNA): TGTGCCAGCAGTTTAGGCAGGGGGCGCTCGGGGGGCTACACCTTC.

V gene TRBV6-6 combines with J gene TRBJ2-7; D is possibly TRBD1 (6 bases). In germline, CDR1 is MNHNY, CDR2 SVGAGI (reference sequence). V gave up 7 bases and J gave up 2 bases, with 15 bases separating them. This CDR3 comprises 14 residues. CDR3 protein: CASTPRDTTYEQYF. The CDR3 nucleotides are TGTGCCAGCACTCCCCGGGACACGACCTACGAGCAGTACTTC.

V gene TRBV5-5 combines with J gene TRBJ1-2, with D perhaps matching TRBD1 (5 bases). CDR3 size: 15 residues. Germline lookup yields CDR1 SGHKS and CDR2 YYEKEE (reference sequence). Between the trimmed V and J ends, which lost 4 bases and 3 bases, there was a span of 16 bases. DNA of the CDR3: TGTGCCAGCAGCCCGGGGCCGGGGAGGTACTATGGCTACACCTTC. Translation gives CASSPGPGRYYGYTF. Variable domain in full (rest from reference TRBV5-5 and TRBJ1-2): DAGVTQSPTHLIKTRGQQVTLRCSPISGHKSVSWYQQVLGQGPQFIFQYYEKEERGRGNFPDRFSARQFPNYSSELNVNALLLGDSALYLCASSPGPGRYYGYTFGSGTRLTVV.

This clonotype was counted only a few times. CDR3 amino acids: CASSRTVGGGYGYTF. The CDR3 DNA is TGTGCCAGCAGCCGTACCGTAGGAGGGGGCTATGGCTACACCTTC. The chain recombines TRBV7-2 with TRBJ1-2; TRBD1 is a possible D gene (6 bases). Trimming stripped 5 bases from V and 4 bases from J, with 17 bases between. The CDR3 length is 15 residues. Germline CDR1 is SGHTA and CDR2 is FQGNSA.

The rearrangement joins TRBV28 to TRBJ1-2, with D possibly matching TRBD1 (6 bases). V gave up 6 bases and J gave up 2 bases, with 10 bases separating them. Germline assignment: CDR1 MDHEN and CDR2 SYDVKM. This CDR3 is built from 13 residues. CDR3 nucleotides: TGTGCCAGCAGGCCGGGACACAACTATGGCTACACCTTC. Translating it yields CASRPGHNYGYTF.

This clonotype showed up just a few times. The J gene is TRBJ2-7, the V gene TRBV10-2; 11 positions agree with TRBD1. Losses at the gene ends were 3 bases for V and 5 bases for J; bases not matched to a gene: 6. The CDR3 consists of 15 residues. The V gene's germline CDR1 is WSHSY and CDR2 SAAADI. CDR3 sequence (DNA): TGCGCCAGCAGTGATCGGGACAGGGGGGCCAACGAGCAGTACTTC. Translation gives CASSDRDRGANEQYF.

This clonotype was observed a few times. This rearrangement joins TRBV15 to TRBJ2-1; D is ambiguous. This CDR3 region has 13 residues. Trimming removed 3 bases at V and 9 bases at J, with 12 bases between. Germline V gives CDR1 LNHNV, CDR2 YYDKDF (reference sequence). CDR3 region: CATSRPPQGEQFF. In DNA form, the CDR3 reads TGTGCCACCAGCAGGCCCCCCCAAGGTGAGCAGTTCTTC.

The genes are TRBV5-1 and TRBJ2-7; no definite D call. There are 16 residues in the CDR3. CDR1 is SGHRS and CDR2 is YFSETQ in the germline V gene. Deletions cut 3 bases from V and 4 bases from J, with 20 bases between. This CDR3 reads CASSSHGLMRLYEQYF. The CDR3 DNA reads as TGCGCCAGCAGCTCCCACGGGCTAATGAGACTTTACGAGCAGTACTTC.

In this sample, this clonotype turned up a few times. The rearrangement links TRBV12-3 or TRBV12-4 to TRBJ1-1; a possible D gene is TRBD1 (6 bases). The CDR3 is 14 residues long. The ends were cut back, 2 bases at V and 3 bases at J, with 10 bases in the middle. CDR3 loop: CASSLSQGDTEAFF. The CDR3 nucleotides are TGTGCCAGCAGTTTATCACAGGGTGACACTGAAGCTTTCTTT.

The chain links TRBV24-1 to TRBJ2-1; TRBD1 aligns across 12 bases. The CDR3 has 19 amino acids. Trimming at V came to 0 bases and at J to 8 bases, leaving 13 bases not matched to a gene. Per germline, CDR1 KGHDR and CDR2 SFDVKD. CDR3 sequence reads: CATSDLPGQGASLAHEQFF. The CDR3 DNA reads as TGTGCCACCAGTGATTTGCCGGGACAGGGGGCTAGTCTAGCCCATGAGCAGTTCTTC.

The chain links TRBV10-3 to TRBJ2-1; 7 bases are shared with TRBD1. Germline V gives CDR1 ENHRY, CDR2 SYGVKD. J was trimmed by 3 bases and V by 3 bases; bases with no gene match: 8. CDR3 length equals 16 residues. DNA for the CDR3: TGTGCCATCAGTGAACCTGGGGACAGCCACTACAATGAGCAGTTCTTC. Its translation is CAISEPGDSHYNEQFF.

There are many counts of this clonotype. This chain joins TRBV20-1 and TRBJ2-5; D might be TRBD1 (6 bases). The V gene lost 2 bases and the J gene lost 5 bases, with 6 bases spanning the gap. The CDR3 is 11 amino acids. The V gene's germline CDR1 is DFQATT and CDR2 SNEGSKA (reference sequence). CDR3 region: CSARRGETQYF. In DNA form, the CDR3 reads TGCAGTGCTAGAAGGGGGGAGACCCAGTACTTC.

This clonotype was observed a handful of times. The rearrangement joins TRBV5-1 to TRBJ2-5; possibly TRBD1 for D (5 bases). The J call could be wrong; TRBJ2-7 is a better fit for the DNA end. Germline assignment: CDR1 SGHRS and CDR2 YFSETQ. This CDR3 contains 15 residues. CDR3 nucleotide sequence: TGCGCCAGCAGCTTGGAGGGTAAGGGGTTCGACGAGCAGTACTTC. It translates to CASSLEGKGFDEQYF.

In its sample, this clonotype was seen a few times. V and J are TRBV12-3 or TRBV12-4 and TRBJ2-7; 7 bases agree with TRBD2. The CDR3 sequence is 17 residues long. J lost 0 bases, V lost 3 bases, and 11 bases had no gene match. The CDR3 reads CASSFSPLRGGSYEQYF. Here the CDR3 DNA reads TGTGCCAGCAGTTTTTCCCCGCTTCGCGGGGGCTCCTACGAGCAGTACTTC.

This clonotype came up many times. This chain joins TRBV12-3 or TRBV12-4 and TRBJ2-3; 9 bases match TRBD2. The V and J ends lost 2 bases and 4 bases, in that order; junction bases with no gene match: 10. This CDR3 has 17 residues. CDR3 in DNA: TGTGCCAGCAGTTTAATCGAAATGCTAGCGGGGTCAGATACGCAGTATTTT. Translating it yields CASSLIEMLAGSDTQYF.

V and J are TRBV5-1 and TRBJ1-1; D is perhaps TRBD1 (5 bases). Germline CDR1 SGHRS, CDR2 YFSETQ. V was clipped by 3 bases and J by 4 bases, with 13 bases between them. The length of the CDR3 is 14 residues. As DNA, the CDR3 is TGCGCCAGCAGCTCTACGGGGAGGGGCACTGAAGCTTTCTTT. Translation gives CASSSTGRGTEAFF.